These 26 T cell receptor beta chains share one sample of origin, sequenced in a study of cytotoxic CD8 clonotypes in ibrutinib-treated CLL. Repertoires were generated with immunoSEQ multiplex PCR, while TCRdb's copy carries only in-frame clones and drops some. The sample contains about 68,000 clones, around 68% of which appear only once. The source material was PBMCs, sampled after 12 months of ibrutinib treatment. The receptors originated from a human donor with chronic lymphocytic leukemia.

The chain couples TRBV5-5 to TRBJ1-5; TRBD1 might be the D (6 bases). The CDR3 is 15 residues long. CDR1 is SGHKS, CDR2 YYEKEE, per germline (reference sequence). The V gene lost 4 bases and the J gene lost 4 bases, with 15 bases spanning the gap. The CDR3 coding sequence is TGTGCCAGCAGCCCCGGACAGTTCCGAAATCAGCCCCAGCATTTT. It is translated as CASSPGQFRNQPQHF.

V and J are TRBV18 and TRBJ1-4; D unresolved. From germline, CDR1 is KGHSH and CDR2 LQKENI. V lost 1 base, J lost 5 bases, and 14 bases lay in between. This CDR3 region has 16 residues. DNA for the CDR3: TGTGCCAGCTCACCACAAAGAGCAGAATCAAATGAAAAACTGTTTTTT. Translation: CASSPQRAESNEKLFF.

V and J are TRBV9 and TRBJ2-1; 9 bases fit TRBD1. J lost 5 bases, V lost 4 bases, and 4 bases had no gene match. CDR3 length: 14 residues. Germline CDR1 and CDR2: SGDLS and YYNGEE. CDR3 protein: CASSPGTGHNEQFF. CDR3 DNA sequence: TGTGCCAGCAGCCCCGGGACAGGGCACAATGAGCAGTTCTTC.

V gene TRBV19 combines with J gene TRBJ2-3; 9 nucleotides agree with TRBD2. The CDR3 sequence is 14 residues long. Trimming at V came to 0 bases and at J to 8 bases, leaving 3 bases not matched to a gene. Germline loops: CDR1 LNHDA, CDR2 SQIVND (reference sequence). DNA for the CDR3: TGTGCCAGTAGTATAGATGGTAGCGGGGGTACGCAGTATTTT. This translates into CASSIDGSGGTQYF.

This clone was seen a few times. The DNA of the CDR3 is TGTGCCAGCAGCCCCGGGTACTACGAGCAGTACTTC. Its translation is CASSPGYYEQYF. This chain links TRBV2 with TRBJ2-7; D unclear. Trimming took 6 bases from V and 3 from J, leaving 9 bases between them. Germline V lookup: CDR1 SNHLY, CDR2 FYNNEI. CDR3 length: 12 residues.

The chain couples TRBV5-1 to TRBJ1-4, with 9 nucleotides matching TRBD1. CDR1 is SGHRS, CDR2 YFSETQ, per germline. The CDR3 sequence is 14 residues long. V trimming: 4 bases; J trimming: 8 bases; junction bases outside the gene matches: 6. The CDR3 sequence is CASSKGQGKEKLFF. Written as DNA, the CDR3 is TGCGCCAGCAGCAAGGGACAGGGAAAGGAAAAACTGTTTTTT. The full variable domain, rest sourced from reference TRBV5-1 and TRBJ1-4, is KAGVTQTPRYLIKTRGQQVTLSCSPISGHRSVSWYQQTPGQGLQFLFEYFSETQRNKGNFPGRFSGRQFSNSRSEMNVSTLELGDSALYLCASSKGQGKEKLFFGSGTQLSVL.

The chain links TRBV30 to TRBJ1-4; TRBD1 matches 7 bases. CDR3 size: 17 residues. V lost 4 bases to trimming and J lost 2 bases; unmatched junction nucleotides: 13. In germline, CDR1 is GTSNPN, CDR2 SVGIG (reference sequence). CDR3 sequence reads: CAWNTHLPGQTNEKLFF. In nucleotides, the CDR3 is TGTGCCTGGAACACCCATCTTCCGGGACAGACTAATGAAAAACTGTTTTTT.

This clone was found once. The chain joins TRBV5-8 to TRBJ2-5; 10 bases line up with TRBD2. This CDR3 has 16 residues. The V segment lost 0 bases and the J segment 0 bases; nucleotides outside the gene matches: 2. Germline V gene lookup returns CDR1 SGHTS and CDR2 YDEGEE. The CDR3 spells CASSLGSGGNQETQYF. The CDR3 DNA reads as TGTGCCAGCAGCTTGGGTAGCGGGGGGAACCAAGAGACCCAGTACTTC.

V gene TRBV7-2 combines with J gene TRBJ2-2; 10 nucleotides match TRBD1. The CDR3 loop spans 14 amino acids. Germline CDR1 is SGHTA and CDR2 is FQGNSA. After removal of 8 bases from V and 4 bases from J, the junction contained 4 bases not matched to a gene. CDR3 nucleotide sequence: TGTGCCAGCCGCCGGGACAGGGGCACCGGGGAGCTGTTTTTT. This translates into CASRRDRGTGELFF.

CDR3 protein: CASSEALGGQGLRGNSPLHF. The CDR3 nucleotides are TGTGCCAGCAGTGAAGCGCTGGGGGGACAGGGGTTACGGGGTAATTCACCCCTCCACTTT. J is TRBJ1-6 and V is TRBV2, with 10 bases aligning to TRBD1. J was trimmed by 6 bases and V by 0 bases; bases with no gene match: 14. CDR3 length equals 20 residues. In germline, CDR1 is SNHLY, CDR2 FYNNEI.

The CDR3 DNA reads TGCAGCGTGGGACTAGCGGGGGCGGGGGAGACCCAGTACTTC. As protein: CSVGLAGAGETQYF. The chain uses TRBV29-1 and TRBJ2-5; 14 bases map to TRBD2. Germline V gene data show CDR1 as SQVTM and CDR2 as ANQGSEA. There are 14 residues in the CDR3. The trim removed 6 bases at V and 5 bases at J, leaving 5 bases unmatched.

The chain couples TRBV7-2 to TRBJ2-7; D remains ambiguous. Germline V gene data show CDR1 as SGHTA and CDR2 as FQGNSA. V shed 5 bases and J shed 2 bases, with 10 bases lying between them. This CDR3 is built from 13 residues. The CDR3 DNA sequence: TGTGCCAGCAGCCCAAGACAAGCCTACGAGCAGTACTTC. Amino acids: CASSPRQAYEQYF. Complete variable domain (other parts from reference TRBV7-2 and TRBJ2-7): GAGVSQSPSNKVTEKGKDVELRCDPISGHTALYWYRQSLGQGLEFLIYFQGNSAPDKSGLPSDRFSAERTGGSVSTLTIQRTQQEDSAVYLCASSPRQAYEQYFGPGTRLTVT.

The V and J genes are TRBV11-2 and TRBJ2-1, with TRBD1 identical over 8 bases. Germline-derived CDR1 and CDR2 are SGHAT and FQNNGV. CDR3 length equals 13 residues. J was trimmed by 12 bases and V by 5 bases; bases with no gene match: 9. The CDR3 DNA sequence: TGTGCCAGCAGCCAAGAACGGACAGGGTTGCAGTTCTTC. Translated: CASSQERTGLQFF.

The chain uses TRBV9 and TRBJ2-7; no reliable D call. The CDR3 runs to 13 residues. CDR1 is SGDLS and CDR2 is YYNGEE in the germline V gene. With 4 bases removed from V and 2 bases from J, the gap between germline ends came to 10 bases. CDR3 region: CASSRDLTYEQYF. The CDR3 DNA follows: TGTGCCAGCAGCAGGGATTTGACCTACGAGCAGTACTTC.

There are a few counts of this clone. This chain uses TRBV5-1 with TRBJ2-2; D tentatively fits TRBD1 or TRBD2 (5 bases each). This CDR3 is built from 16 residues. V lost 4 bases, J lost 4 bases, and 17 bases lay in between. Germline V gene sequence: CDR1 SGHRS, CDR2 YFSETQ. This chain's CDR3 is CASSARELGATGELFF. In nucleotides, the CDR3 is TGCGCCAGCAGCGCCAGGGAATTGGGAGCCACCGGGGAGCTGTTTTTT. The full variable domain, rest sourced from reference TRBV5-1 and TRBJ2-2, is KAGVTQTPRYLIKTRGQQVTLSCSPISGHRSVSWYQQTPGQGLQFLFEYFSETQRNKGNFPGRFSGRQFSNSRSEMNVSTLELGDSALYLCASSARELGATGELFFGEGSRLTVL.

This clone was counted between two and nine times. The chain uses TRBV6-1 and TRBJ1-2, with 7 bases that match TRBD1. This CDR3 region has 15 residues. The germline CDR1 and CDR2 sequences are MNHNS and SASEGT. CDR3 DNA: TGTGCTCTTTCCTCGAGGGGGCGCTTGTATTATGGCTACACCTTC. Its translation is CALSSRGRLYYGYTF.

The count of this clone is one. The chain carries TRBV9 and TRBJ1-1; D not certain. The CDR3 contains 16 residues. V dropped 0 bases and J dropped 3 bases, with 15 bases sitting between them. Germline V gene sequence: CDR1 SGDLS, CDR2 YYNGEE. In DNA form, the CDR3 reads TGTGCCAGCAGCGTAGAGGACGGACCTACTTACACTGAAGCTTTCTTT. Translating it yields CASSVEDGPTYTEAFF.

The genes are TRBV18 and TRBJ1-5; D is unresolved. This CDR3 is built from 13 residues. The germline V gene encodes CDR1 KGHSH and CDR2 LQKENI. Trimming stripped 3 bases from V and 3 bases from J, with 6 bases between. CDR3 in amino acids: CASSPGNNQPQHF. For the CDR3, the DNA is TGTGCCAGCTCACCGGGTAACAATCAGCCCCAGCATTTT.

The chain joins TRBV6-5 to TRBJ2-3, with TRBD2 matching over 7 bases. The germline V gene has CDR1 MNHEY and CDR2 SVGAGI. Germline trimming cut 3 bases from V and 1 base from J; bases unmatched to any gene: 7. The CDR3 has 16 amino acids. This chain's CDR3 is CASSYGGGEGTDTQYF. The CDR3 nucleotides read TGTGCCAGCAGTTATGGTGGGGGGGAAGGCACAGATACGCAGTATTTT.

The V gene is TRBV30, the J gene TRBJ1-4; D is ambiguous. Looked up from germline, CDR1 is GTSNPN and CDR2 is SVGIG (reference sequence). Trimming pared 4 bases from V and 6 bases from J, leaving 12 bases between. The CDR3 has 13 residues. This CDR3 is CAWTGMGDEKLFF. The CDR3 coding sequence is TGTGCCTGGACCGGGATGGGAGATGAAAAACTGTTTTTT.

The V gene is TRBV5-1, the J gene TRBJ1-5, with D tentatively TRBD1 (5 bases). This CDR3 has 15 residues. CDR1 is SGHRS, CDR2 YFSETQ, per germline. Trimming shortened V by 0 bases and J by 5 bases, and 12 bases separated the two germline ends. Written as DNA, the CDR3 is TGCGCCAGCAGCTTGGTGGGCAGGGACGATCAGCCCCAGCATTTT. The encoded protein is CASSLVGRDDQPQHF. The entire variable domain, with the rest obtained from reference TRBV5-1 and TRBJ1-5, is as follows: KAGVTQTPRYLIKTRGQQVTLSCSPISGHRSVSWYQQTPGQGLQFLFEYFSETQRNKGNFPGRFSGRQFSNSRSEMNVSTLELGDSALYLCASSLVGRDDQPQHFGDGTRLSIL.

The chain couples TRBV5-1 to TRBJ2-1; 12 nucleotides line up with TRBD2. The CDR3 sequence is 16 residues long. V was clipped by 4 bases and J by 8 bases; unmatched bases: 10. Germline CDR1 SGHRS, CDR2 YFSETQ. CDR3 in amino acids: CASSASTSGGRDEQFF. The CDR3, as DNA: TGCGCCAGCAGCGCCTCGACTAGCGGGGGCCGAGATGAGCAGTTCTTC.

V usage is TRBV7-3 and J usage is TRBJ2-3, with D unresolved. Germline CDR1 is SGHTA and CDR2 is FQGTGA. V lost 4 bases and J lost 5, with 10 bases in between. The CDR3 is made up of 13 amino acids. The CDR3 region has the DNA TGTGCCAGCAGCTCCGGTCGAGGAGATACGCAGTATTTT. Amino acid sequence: CASSSGRGDTQYF. Supplemented by reference TRBV7-3 and TRBJ2-3, the full variable domain reads GAGVSQTPSNKVTEKGKYVELRCDPISGHTALYWYRQSLGQGPEFLIYFQGTGAADDSGLPNDRFFAVRPEGSVSTLKIQRTERGDSAVYLCASSSGRGDTQYFGPGTRLTVL.

The chain links TRBV5-6 to TRBJ2-1, with 10 bases lining up with TRBD1. There are 16 residues in the CDR3. Germline CDR1 is SGHDT and CDR2 is YYEEEE. V lost 2 bases, J lost 7 bases, and 9 bases stayed unmatched. The DNA for the CDR3 is TGTGCCAGCAGCTTAGCCGGGACAGGGGCTAAGAATGAGCAGTTCTTC. Its translation: CASSLAGTGAKNEQFF.

This chain joins TRBV14 and TRBJ2-5; D unclear. The CDR3 totals 12 residues. In germline, CDR1 is SGHDN, CDR2 FVKESK. Trimming removed 3 bases from V and 6 bases from J, with 8 bases in between. For the CDR3, the DNA is TGTGCCAGCAGCCAGTTTAGGAAGACCCAGTACTTC. It encodes CASSQFRKTQYF.

The J gene is TRBJ1-6, the V gene TRBV6-6, with D possibly TRBD1 on 6 matching bases. V lost 8 bases, J lost 6 bases, and 8 bases lay in between. CDR1 and CDR2 from the germline V gene are MNHNY and SVGAGI (reference sequence). This CDR3 contains 12 residues. The CDR3 DNA reads TGTGCCAGCCAGGGGAGTAATTCACCCCTCCACTTT. It is translated as CASQGSNSPLHF.